The 28 T cell receptor beta chains given below trace back to one sample, sequenced in a study of T cell responses to AZD1222 COVID-19 vaccine. Clones were sequenced by immunoSEQ multiplex PCR, and TCRdb holds only the in-frame ones, with some missing. In the table there are about 130,000 clones, 84% of which are singletons. Sequencing used peripheral blood, obtained on day 0 of AZD1222 vaccination. The origin of the receptors is an adult in good health.

The CDR3 region is CASSEGVREKLFF. The DNA for the CDR3 is TGTGCCAGCAGTGAAGGGGTGCGGGAAAAACTGTTTTTT. This rearrangement joins TRBV6-1 to TRBJ1-4, with no clear D. The V end lost 1 base, the J end lost 8 bases, and 8 bases lay between the germline ends. This CDR3 has 13 amino acids. Germline values: CDR1 MNHNS, CDR2 SASEGT.

In its sample, this clone was seen once. The chain links TRBV27 to TRBJ2-7; tentatively, D is TRBD2 (6 bases). CDR1 and CDR2 from the germline V gene are MNHEY and SMNVEV (reference sequence). This CDR3 has 14 amino acids. V gave up 2 bases and J gave up 0 bases, with 8 bases separating them. The CDR3 region is CASSLVGGSYEQYF. CDR3 nucleotides: TGTGCCAGCAGTTTAGTGGGGGGCTCCTACGAGCAGTACTTC.

This rearrangement joins TRBV28 to TRBJ1-1; 9 nucleotides agree with TRBD1. Germline-derived CDR1 and CDR2 are MDHEN and SYDVKM. The CDR3 covers 18 residues. The junction had 20 bases not matched to a gene; V was cut back by 6 bases and J by 6 bases. CDR3: CASSPIDRDRVGRAEAFF. DNA for the CDR3: TGTGCCAGCAGCCCTATCGACCGGGACAGGGTGGGAAGGGCTGAAGCTTTCTTT.

This clone was seen once. V and J are TRBV6-5 and TRBJ2-7; a weak D match, TRBD1 (7 bases). From germline, CDR1 is MNHEY and CDR2 SVGAGI. This CDR3 has 13 amino acids. Trimming pared 8 bases from V and 6 bases from J, leaving 17 bases between. CDR3 sequence (DNA): TGTGCCAGCTTACAGGGGTGGAGGGGCGAGCAGTACTTC. Protein sequence: CASLQGWRGEQYF.

The CDR3 sequence is CASSSSPRRGGSSYNEQFF. The CDR3 DNA is TGTGCCAGCAGCTCCTCACCCCGTCGTGGAGGGAGCTCCTACAATGAGCAGTTCTTC. J is TRBJ2-1 and V is TRBV7-9; D is perhaps TRBD2 (6 bases). CDR3 length: 19 amino acids. V lost 4 bases, J lost 0 bases, and 22 bases lay in between. The V gene's germline CDR1 is SEHNR and CDR2 FQNEAQ (reference sequence).

The chain carries TRBV19 and TRBJ2-7; no clear D. This CDR3 is 15 amino acids long. Germline CDR1 reads LNHDA; CDR2 reads SQIVND (reference sequence). The ends were cut back, 5 bases at V and 1 base at J, with 15 bases in the middle. This chain's CDR3 is CASSASGVPSYEQYF. The DNA for the CDR3 is TGTGCCAGTAGTGCCAGTGGGGTCCCATCCTACGAGCAGTACTTC.

V gene TRBV28 combines with J gene TRBJ1-4; TRBD1 matches at 7 bases. This CDR3 is 15 amino acids long. V shed 4 bases, J shed 7 bases, and the junction held 9 bases outside the gene matches. From germline, CDR1 is MDHEN and CDR2 SYDVKM. In DNA form, the CDR3 reads TGTGCCAGCAGTTCATTACAGGGGAATACTGAAAAACTGTTTTTT. Translating gives CASSSLQGNTEKLFF.

This chain links TRBV2 with TRBJ1-6; D unresolved. The germline CDR1 and CDR2 sequences are SNHLY and FYNNEI. V lost 5 bases and J lost 9, with 14 bases in between. The CDR3 spans 14 residues. The CDR3 is CASSTTSTRSPLHF. CDR3 nucleotide sequence: TGTGCCAGCAGTACTACGTCCACGCGTTCACCCCTCCACTTT.

This rearrangement joins TRBV11-2 to TRBJ2-6, with TRBD1 identical over 7 bases. The V segment lost 5 bases and the J segment 2 bases; nucleotides outside the gene matches: 3. The CDR3 has 15 amino acids. Germline V lookup: CDR1 SGHAT, CDR2 FQNNGV. CDR3 amino acids: CASSPDRAGANVLTF. DNA for the CDR3: TGTGCCAGCAGCCCCGACAGGGCTGGGGCCAACGTCCTGACTTTC.

This sequence joins TRBV19 and TRBJ1-6, with 7 bases matching TRBD1. CDR1 LNHDA and CDR2 SQIVND come from the germline V gene (reference sequence). The J segment lost 9 bases and the V segment lost 5 bases, leaving 7 bases of the junction unmatched. This CDR3 is built from 14 residues. Here the CDR3 reads CASSLTGFGSPLHF. CDR3 in DNA: TGTGCCAGTAGTCTGACAGGGTTTGGTTCACCCCTCCACTTT.

The chain couples TRBV18 to TRBJ2-3, with D perhaps being TRBD1 or TRBD2 (5 bases each). This CDR3 region has 15 residues. V shed 3 bases and J shed 1 base, with 11 bases lying between them. The V gene's germline CDR1 is KGHSH and CDR2 LQKENI. The CDR3 protein is CASSPPGGRTDTQYF. In DNA, the CDR3 is TGTGCCAGCTCACCCCCTGGGGGACGCACAGATACGCAGTATTTT.

CDR3 sequence: CASSLSGKHTDTQYF. Here the CDR3 DNA reads TGCGCCAGCAGCTTGTCAGGGAAACACACAGATACGCAGTATTTT. The chain joins TRBV5-1 to TRBJ2-3; D is possibly TRBD1 (5 bases). The CDR3 extends over 15 amino acids. V was shortened by 1 base and J by 2 bases, with 11 bases between the two germline ends. Germline CDR1 is SGHRS and CDR2 is YFSETQ.

The J gene is TRBJ1-6, the V gene TRBV5-1; TRBD1 might be the D (6 bases). With 0 bases removed from V and 5 bases from J, the gap between germline ends came to 9 bases. The CDR3 sequence is 15 residues long. Germline loops: CDR1 SGHRS, CDR2 YFSETQ. For the CDR3, the DNA is TGCGCCAGCAGCTTGGACAGGGTAGATAATTCACCCCTCCACTTT. Its protein product is CASSLDRVDNSPLHF. Complete variable domain (other parts from reference TRBV5-1 and TRBJ1-6): KAGVTQTPRYLIKTRGQQVTLSCSPISGHRSVSWYQQTPGQGLQFLFEYFSETQRNKGNFPGRFSGRQFSNSRSEMNVSTLELGDSALYLCASSLDRVDNSPLHFGNGTRLTVT.

This chain links TRBV3-1 (or the pseudogene TRBV3-2) with TRBJ1-5, with 10 bases that match TRBD1. Germline-derived CDR1 and CDR2 are LGHDT and YNNKEL (reference sequence). The junction had 5 bases not matched to a gene; V was cut back by 1 base and J by 2 bases. The CDR3 totals 17 residues. CDR3 residues: CASSQGQGASGNQPQHF. The CDR3 coding sequence is TGTGCCAGCAGCCAAGGACAGGGGGCTAGCGGCAATCAGCCCCAGCATTTT.

The rearrangement links TRBV7-9 to TRBJ2-7; TRBD2 matches 8 bases. The V and J ends lost 2 bases and 2 bases, in that order; junction bases with no gene match: 17. The CDR3 contains 19 residues. Germline V gene sequence: CDR1 SEHNR, CDR2 FQNEAQ (reference sequence). CDR3 sequence reads: CASSLNSGGRRPVAYEQYF. Here the CDR3 DNA reads TGTGCCAGCAGCTTAAATTCGGGGGGGAGGCGCCCCGTGGCCTACGAGCAGTACTTC.

This chain joins TRBV5-8 and TRBJ1-1, with TRBD1 matching over 10 bases. With V trimmed by 0 bases and J by 1 base, 9 bases remained unmatched. Germline CDR1 and CDR2: SGHTS and YDEGEE. The CDR3 runs 18 residues. CDR3 region: CASSLGRDRGRWNTEAFF. As DNA, the CDR3 is TGTGCCAGCAGCTTGGGGAGGGACAGGGGACGGTGGAACACTGAAGCTTTCTTT.

In this sample, this clone turned up a few times. The chain employs TRBV30 and TRBJ1-1; D is perhaps TRBD1 (6 bases). With 6 bases removed from V and 8 bases from J, the gap between germline ends came to 13 bases. The CDR3 has 11 amino acids. Germline V CDR1 and CDR2: GTSNPN, SVGIG (reference sequence). CDR3 in amino acids: CACFEGTEAFF. The CDR3 DNA sequence: TGTGCCTGTTTTGAGGGGACAGAAGCTTTCTTT. Together with reference TRBV30 and TRBJ1-1, the CDR3 gives the full variable domain: SQTIHQWPATLVQPVGSPLSLECTVEGTSNPNLYWYRQAAGRGLQLLFYSVGIGQISSEVPQNLSASRPQDRQFILSSKKLLLSDSGFYLCACFEGTEAFFGQGTRLTVV.

The chain employs TRBV27 and TRBJ1-1, with D perhaps TRBD1 (5 bases). Trimming removed 0 bases from V and 7 bases from J, with 15 bases in between. Germline CDR1 is MNHEY and CDR2 is SMNVEV (reference sequence). The CDR3 runs to 15 residues. This CDR3 reads CASSLSSQGMGEAFF. CDR3 nucleotide sequence: TGTGCCAGCAGTTTATCGTCCCAGGGTATGGGTGAAGCTTTCTTT.

The chain links TRBV25-1 to TRBJ1-5; D gene ambiguous. The CDR3 has 14 amino acids. Germline-derived CDR1 and CDR2 are MGHDK and SYGVNS. Deletions cut 2 bases from V and 9 bases from J, with 14 bases between. CDR3 sequence reads: CASSEPGSLGPQHF. The CDR3 DNA is TGTGCCAGCAGTGAACCAGGCTCCTTGGGGCCCCAGCATTTT.

This clone was detected only once. The CDR3 loop is CASSPRDRETQYF. The DNA of the CDR3 is TGTGCCAGCTCACCTCGGGACAGAGAGACCCAGTACTTC. The chain has TRBV18 and TRBJ2-5; 7 bases fit TRBD1. Germline values: CDR1 KGHSH, CDR2 LQKENI. CDR3 length equals 13 residues. J gave up 4 bases and V 3 bases, and 2 bases lay outside the gene matches.

The chain employs TRBV30 and TRBJ2-1; 9 nucleotides agree with TRBD1. There are 14 residues in the CDR3. Germline lookup yields CDR1 GTSNPN and CDR2 SVGIG (reference sequence). V shed 2 bases, J shed 7 bases, and the junction held 6 bases outside the gene matches. The CDR3 DNA reads TGTGCCTGGAGTCCCGGGACAGGGATAAATGAGCAGTTCTTC. This sequence encodes CAWSPGTGINEQFF. Variable domain in full (rest from reference TRBV30 and TRBJ2-1): SQTIHQWPATLVQPVGSPLSLECTVEGTSNPNLYWYRQAAGRGLQLLFYSVGIGQISSEVPQNLSASRPQDRQFILSSKKLLLSDSGFYLCAWSPGTGINEQFFGPGTRLTVL.

This chain links TRBV7-9 with TRBJ1-1; D remains unclear. The CDR3 is 13 residues long. Germline V CDR1 and CDR2: SEHNR, FQNEAQ (reference sequence). Between the trimmed V and J ends, which lost 3 bases and 2 bases, there was a span of 7 bases. The CDR3: CASSFQENTEAFF. The CDR3, as DNA: TGTGCCAGCAGCTTCCAGGAAAACACTGAAGCTTTCTTT.

This chain uses TRBV6-5 with TRBJ1-3; D gene ambiguous. Trimming took 8 bases from V and 1 from J, leaving 12 bases between them. Germline V gene data show CDR1 as MNHEY and CDR2 as SVGAGI. This CDR3 region has 14 residues. This CDR3 is CASHRGFSGNTIYF. The CDR3 nucleotides read TGTGCCAGCCATCGAGGGTTTTCTGGAAACACCATATATTTT.

The rearrangement joins TRBV5-4 to TRBJ2-1, with a tentative D call TRBD1 (8 bases). The length of the CDR3 is 15 residues. CDR1 and CDR2 (germline): SGHNT, YYREEE (reference sequence). Trimming cost V 4 bases and J 9 bases, with 20 bases left between them. The CDR3 sequence: CASSRTGRDVSEQFF. CDR3 in DNA: TGTGCCAGCAGCCGGACAGGGAGGGATGTGAGTGAGCAGTTCTTC.

The CDR3, as DNA: TGTGCTAGTGGTTTGAACGTACAGGGGGCGAAGACTGAAGCTTTCTTT. Amino acids: CASGLNVQGAKTEAFF. The rearrangement joins TRBV12-5 to TRBJ1-1; 9 bases line up with TRBD1. CDR3 length: 16 amino acids. Germline CDR1 reads LGHNT; CDR2 reads FRNRAP. Unmatched junction bases numbered 9, after V lost 2 bases and J lost 5 bases. The complete variable domain, with remaining parts taken from reference TRBV12-5 and TRBJ1-1, reads DARVTQTPRHKVTEMGQEVTMRCQPILGHNTVFWYRQTMMQGLELLAYFRNRAPLDDSGMPKDRFSAEMPDATLATLKIQPSEPRDSAVYFCASGLNVQGAKTEAFFGQGTRLTVV.

This sequence joins TRBV7-3 and TRBJ2-3; D is possibly TRBD2 (6 bases). The CDR3 covers 13 residues. Germline V gene data show CDR1 as SGHTA and CDR2 as FQGTGA. V was clipped by 5 bases and J by 3 bases, with 9 bases between them. The CDR3 reads CASSVGGTDTQYF. For the CDR3, the DNA is TGTGCCAGCAGCGTTGGGGGGACAGATACGCAGTATTTT.

This sequence joins TRBV10-1 and TRBJ1-5; 11 bases are a match to TRBD1. The CDR3 spans 18 residues. Germline loops: CDR1 WNHNN, CDR2 SYGVQD (reference sequence). V was pared by 6 bases and J by 0 bases, with 10 bases of the junction left unmatched. CDR3 DNA: TGCGCCAGCAGGTCTCCGGACAGGGGGCGCGGTAGCAATCAGCCCCAGCATTTT. It is translated as CASRSPDRGRGSNQPQHF.

The chain carries TRBV28 and TRBJ1-1; possible D gene TRBD1, 6 bases. Germline values: CDR1 MDHEN, CDR2 SYDVKM. V was shortened by 3 bases and J by 1 base, with 12 bases between the two germline ends. The CDR3 consists of 15 residues. CDR3 amino acids: CASSFNPRGNTEAFF. The CDR3 region has the DNA TGTGCCAGCAGTTTCAACCCCAGGGGGAACACTGAAGCTTTCTTT.